The 24 T cell receptor beta chains in this list originate from one sample, sequenced in a study of blood T cell repertoires in COVID-19. Here immunoSEQ multiplex PCR was the method, and the copy in TCRdb shows in-frame clones only, minus some. The sample includes about 82,000 clones, around nine tenths of them seen just once. The sample consisted of PBMCs or T cells enriched from blood (not recorded which). The receptors here all came from a woman between 50 and 59 years old with acute COVID-19.

The chain is built from TRBV2 and TRBJ1-1; D remains ambiguous. The V gene lost 2 bases and the J gene lost 0 bases, with 13 bases spanning the gap. Germline values: CDR1 SNHLY, CDR2 FYNNEI. CDR3 length: 16 residues. CDR3 loop: CASSENAGLMNTEAFF. The CDR3 DNA follows: TGTGCCAGCAGTGAAAATGCTGGCCTCATGAACACTGAAGCTTTCTTT.

J is TRBJ1-2 and V is TRBV6-5; D is unresolved. CDR3 length: 11 residues. Trimming stripped 3 bases from V and 8 bases from J, with 7 bases between. From germline, CDR1 is MNHEY and CDR2 SVGAGI. Here the CDR3 DNA reads TGTGCCAGCAGTTATCTAGGAGGCTACACCTTC. It yields the protein CASSYLGGYTF.

The chain is built from TRBV28 and TRBJ1-4; no firm D call. This CDR3 is 16 amino acids long. V dropped 2 bases and J dropped 0 bases, with 10 bases sitting between them. Germline V gene sequence: CDR1 MDHEN, CDR2 SYDVKM. The CDR3 here is CASSLHGGATNEKLFF. The CDR3 DNA reads as TGTGCCAGCAGTTTACACGGAGGTGCAACTAATGAAAAACTGTTTTTT.

This chain uses TRBV25-1 with TRBJ1-1; D perhaps matches TRBD1 (5 bases). Germline assignment: CDR1 MGHDK and CDR2 SYGVNS. Trimming removed 7 bases at V and 4 bases at J, with 16 bases between. This CDR3 spans 14 amino acids. DNA for the CDR3: TGTGCCAGCACAGTCCAGGGTCTGAGCACTGAAGCTTTCTTT. The encoded protein is CASTVQGLSTEAFF.

V is TRBV7-2 and J is TRBJ1-1, with D possibly being TRBD1 (5 bases). Trimming stripped 3 bases from V and 1 base from J, with 6 bases between. CDR1 is SGHTA, CDR2 FQGNSA, per germline. The CDR3 is 13 residues long. In DNA, the CDR3 is TGTGCCAGCAGCTTCCAGGGGAACACTGAAGCTTTCTTT. Its protein is CASSFQGNTEAFF.

The CDR3: CASRTSTDTQYF. The CDR3 DNA reads as TGTGCCAGCAGGACTAGCACAGATACGCAGTATTTT. The chain is built from TRBV6-5 and TRBJ2-3; D is ambiguous. V was clipped by 6 bases and J by 0 bases, with 4 bases between them. This CDR3 contains 12 residues. Germline lookup yields CDR1 MNHEY and CDR2 SVGAGI.

This clone showed up just once. This rearrangement joins TRBV7-9 to TRBJ1-4; D gene unclear. The CDR3 spans 15 residues. Germline V gives CDR1 SEHNR, CDR2 FQNEAQ (reference sequence). V was cut by 1 base and J by 5 bases, with 11 bases left in between. For the CDR3, the DNA is TGTGCCAGCAGCTTAGGGGGAGGAATGAATGAAAAACTGTTTTTT. Amino acids: CASSLGGGMNEKLFF.

V is TRBV12-3 or TRBV12-4 and J is TRBJ2-4; D is unresolved. V dropped 1 base and J dropped 6 bases, with 7 bases sitting between them. The CDR3 spans 13 residues. CDR3 sequence: CASSLEPGNIQYF. The CDR3 DNA reads as TGTGCCAGCAGTTTAGAACCCGGAAACATTCAGTACTTC.

The chain combines TRBV2 with TRBJ1-5, with TRBD1 identical over 8 bases. The CDR3 is made up of 15 amino acids. Germline CDR1 is SNHLY and CDR2 is FYNNEI. The ends lost 6 bases at V and 1 base at J; junction bases unmatched: 5. CDR3 loop: CASSAGQGSNQPQHF. In DNA form, the CDR3 reads TGTGCCAGCAGCGCCGGACAGGGCAGCAATCAGCCCCAGCATTTT. The full variable domain, with the rest looked up from reference TRBV2 and TRBJ1-5, is EPEVTQTPSHQVTQMGQEVILRCVPISNHLYFYWYRQILGQKVEFLVSFYNNEISEKSEIFDDQFSVERPDGSNFTLKIRSTKLEDSAMYFCASSAGQGSNQPQHFGDGTRLSIL.

The V gene is TRBV10-3, the J gene TRBJ2-1; D may be TRBD2 (6 bases). The ends were cut back, 4 bases at V and 8 bases at J, with 12 bases in the middle. The length of the CDR3 is 13 residues. Per the germline V gene, CDR1 is ENHRY and CDR2 is SYGVKD. The CDR3 DNA is TGTGCCATCAGTGGACCGGGGGTCGATGAGCAGTTCTTC. It yields the protein CAISGPGVDEQFF.

This clone showed up just once. CDR3 coding DNA: TGTGCCAGTAGTCCCGAAAGGGGATCTGCTGGGGCCAACGTCCTGACTTTC. It translates to CASSPERGSAGANVLTF. The gene calls are TRBV19 and TRBJ2-6; perhaps TRBD1 as D (5 bases). CDR3 length equals 17 residues. The V gene lost 5 bases and the J gene lost 2 bases, with 16 bases spanning the gap. Germline V gene lookup returns CDR1 LNHDA and CDR2 SQIVND (reference sequence).

The rearrangement uses TRBV29-1 and TRBJ1-2, with D unclear. In germline, CDR1 is SQVTM, CDR2 ANQGSEA. V dropped 2 bases and J dropped 4 bases, with 11 bases sitting between them. The CDR3 extends over 13 amino acids. CDR3 DNA: TGCAGCGTTGAATCCCCCCTAGGCTATGGCTACACCTTC. Amino acids: CSVESPLGYGYTF.

V is TRBV7-2 and J is TRBJ2-5, with D uncertain. The CDR3 runs 14 residues. CDR1 is SGHTA and CDR2 is FQGNSA in the germline V gene. The V and J ends lost 0 bases and 7 bases respectively, with 12 bases between them. The CDR3 DNA reads as TGTGCCAGCAGCTTAGCGCGAAATGAGGTGACCCAGTACTTC. Its protein is CASSLARNEVTQYF.

This chain uses TRBV11-3 with TRBJ2-1, with 7 positions matching TRBD2. Germline-derived CDR1 and CDR2 are SGHNT and YENEEA. J gave up 0 bases and V 2 bases, and 7 bases lay outside the gene matches. The CDR3 is made up of 17 amino acids. CDR3 coding DNA: TGTGCCAGCAGCTTATTGGGTCGGACTAGCTCCTACAATGAGCAGTTCTTC. Translated, it gives CASSLLGRTSSYNEQFF.

This rearrangement joins TRBV18 to TRBJ2-2, with D perhaps TRBD1 (5 bases). This CDR3 spans 15 amino acids. Germline V lookup: CDR1 KGHSH, CDR2 LQKENI. V lost 2 bases and J 7 bases, leaving 14 bases between the germline ends. Here the CDR3 DNA reads TGTGCCAGCTCACCAATATGGGGCGCCGGCGGGGAGCTGTTTTTT. Translated: CASSPIWGAGGELFF.

The chain uses TRBV7-2 and TRBJ1-4, with 9 bases lining up with TRBD1. Germline lookup yields CDR1 SGHTA and CDR2 FQGNSA. There are 17 residues in the CDR3. The V and J ends lost 1 base and 8 bases, in that order; junction bases with no gene match: 11. Written as DNA, the CDR3 is TGTGCCAGCAGCTTAGGTCCGGTTGGGACAGGGAACGAAAAACTGTTTTTT. It is translated as CASSLGPVGTGNEKLFF.

V gene TRBV30 combines with J gene TRBJ2-2; D is unresolved. V dropped 0 bases and J dropped 4 bases, with 15 bases sitting between them. This CDR3 contains 16 residues. The germline V gene has CDR1 GTSNPN and CDR2 SVGIG (reference sequence). CDR3 nucleotide sequence: TGTGCCTGGAGTGTAAAGCTAGGCGCGACCACCGGGGAGCTGTTTTTT. It specifies CAWSVKLGATTGELFF.

The chain is built from TRBV9 and TRBJ1-1; 7 bases map to TRBD1. The CDR3 runs to 13 residues. Germline CDR1 SGDLS, CDR2 YYNGEE. The trim removed 4 bases at V and 4 bases at J, leaving 4 bases unmatched. The CDR3 nucleotides are TGTGCCAGCAGCACACGACAGGGCACTGAAGCTTTCTTT. Its protein is CASSTRQGTEAFF.

The chain recombines TRBV19 with TRBJ2-7, with 7 nucleotides matching TRBD2. The V gene's germline CDR1 is LNHDA and CDR2 SQIVND (reference sequence). This CDR3 comprises 15 residues. V gave up 6 bases and J gave up 1 base; unmatched junction bases: 9. The CDR3 DNA reads TGTGCCAGTAGCTTTGGTAGCGGGCTGTCCTACGAGCAGTACTTC. It specifies CASSFGSGLSYEQYF.

The chain combines TRBV7-9 with TRBJ1-1, with 7 nucleotides matching TRBD1. This CDR3 has 14 residues. Per the germline V gene, CDR1 is SEHNR and CDR2 is FQNEAQ (reference sequence). V was pared by 3 bases and J by 6 bases, with 7 bases of the junction left unmatched. CDR3 DNA: TGTGCCAGCAGCTTTTCGACAGGGTTGCCTGAAGCTTTCTTT. It codes for CASSFSTGLPEAFF.

The chain carries TRBV12-3 or TRBV12-4 and TRBJ2-7, with a weak D call TRBD1 (6 bases). Trimming took 5 bases from V and 3 from J, leaving 8 bases between them. The CDR3 is 12 amino acids. CDR3: CASSKGDYEQYF. CDR3 in DNA: TGTGCCAGCAGTAAGGGGGACTACGAGCAGTACTTC.

The chain carries TRBV19 and TRBJ1-5, with 9 bases lining up with TRBD1. V lost 6 bases to trimming and J lost 1 base; unmatched junction nucleotides: 1. From germline, CDR1 is LNHDA and CDR2 SQIVND (reference sequence). The length of the CDR3 is 14 residues. The CDR3 coding sequence is TGTGCCAGTAGACAGGGGGCAAGCAATCAGCCCCAGCATTTT. It encodes CASRQGASNQPQHF.

V and J are TRBV30 and TRBJ2-5; the D gene is possibly TRBD2 (6 bases). In germline, CDR1 is GTSNPN, CDR2 SVGIG (reference sequence). The V end was cut by 2 bases, the J end by 4 bases, with 23 bases between. The CDR3 contains 17 residues. The CDR3 spells CAWSPVRSWRARETQYF. CDR3 nucleotides: TGTGCCTGGAGTCCGGTCCGTAGCTGGAGGGCCCGAGAGACCCAGTACTTC.

The chain uses TRBV2 and TRBJ2-5; no definite D call. CDR3 length: 15 residues. V lost 6 bases and J lost 5, with 19 bases in between. The germline V gene encodes CDR1 SNHLY and CDR2 FYNNEI. The CDR3 DNA reads TGTGCCAGCAGAGCCTCGCTAGTAGGTCGGGAGACCCAGTACTTC. Its translation is CASRASLVGRETQYF.